This T cell receptor (beta chain) is drawn from a study of OX40 agonist ivuxolimab in advanced cancers. Background on the study: Ivuxolimab was delivered to patients intravenously every 2 weeks at doses spanning 0.01 to 10 mg/kg. Patients with prior anti-PD-1, anti-PD-L1 or anti-CTLA-4 therapy were eligible; about 41% had some.

TCRdb's table, derived via immunoSEQ multiplex PCR, lists solely in-frame clones and lacks some. The table includes fewer than 20,000 clones, 86% detected once. Patients who had autoimmune disease history or got systemic immunosuppression were left out. Germline assignment: CDR1 LGHNA and CDR2 YSLEER. The CDR3 totals 15 residues. The junction had 7 bases not matched to a gene; V was cut back by 0 bases and J by 8 bases. This sample comprised CD4+ or CD8+ T cells sorted from blood, obtained in a trial of the OX40 agonist ivuxolimab. This clonotype was sampled from an adult with an advanced solid tumor such as melanoma, head and neck, liver or kidney cancer. The V and J genes are TRBV4-3 and TRBJ2-1, with TRBD2 matching 7 bases. The CDR3 sequence is CASSQDIAGEDEQFF. The CDR3 nucleotides read TGCGCCAGCAGCCAAGATATTGCGGGAGAGGATGAGCAGTTCTTC.